The rows below give T cell receptor beta chains drawn from one sample of a study of blood T cell repertoires in COVID-19. Clones were sequenced by immunoSEQ multiplex PCR, and TCRdb holds only the in-frame ones, with some missing. The sample records about 140,000 clones, about nine tenths being singletons. The sample taken for sequencing was peripheral blood. These receptors were collected from a man in his forties or fifties with active or convalescent COVID-19. Both conserved end residues are part of each CDR3. Each record gives: clone size, V gene, J gene, CDR3 protein. Clone size is shown for a subset of rows, as once, few, many or a class of expanded clone.

.	TRBV6-5	TRBJ2-7	CASRTSGSYEQYF
.	TRBV5-1	TRBJ2-2	CASSLITGGTGELFF
.	TRBV6-1	TRBJ2-4	CASSELGAGAKNIQYF
.	TRBV5-1	TRBJ2-7	CASTTHGTGGNPEQYF
.	TRBV19	TRBJ1-3	CASSVRDNSGNTIYF
.	TRBV18	TRBJ1-4	CASSPPGQARLFF
.	TRBV29-1	TRBJ2-5	CSALPLAGGPLKKTQYF
.	TRBV7-2	TRBJ2-1	CASSPIKAGEQFF
.	TRBV9	TRBJ2-1	CASSVLAGEGYNEQFF
.	TRBV7-2	TRBJ2-2	CASSPDRGVTGELFF
.	TRBV7-9	TRBJ2-7	CASSLGLLTGARFREQYF
.	TRBV5-1	TRBJ2-5	CASSAPGQGPETQYF
once	TRBV7-8	TRBJ2-7	CASSLAAIKSAGGWSYEQYF
once	TRBV5-1	TRBJ2-3	CASELAGVADTQYF
.	TRBV12-3/TRBV12-4	TRBJ1-1	CASSDGGNTEAFF
.	TRBV5-4	TRBJ1-5	CASSFSAGRGGNQPQHF